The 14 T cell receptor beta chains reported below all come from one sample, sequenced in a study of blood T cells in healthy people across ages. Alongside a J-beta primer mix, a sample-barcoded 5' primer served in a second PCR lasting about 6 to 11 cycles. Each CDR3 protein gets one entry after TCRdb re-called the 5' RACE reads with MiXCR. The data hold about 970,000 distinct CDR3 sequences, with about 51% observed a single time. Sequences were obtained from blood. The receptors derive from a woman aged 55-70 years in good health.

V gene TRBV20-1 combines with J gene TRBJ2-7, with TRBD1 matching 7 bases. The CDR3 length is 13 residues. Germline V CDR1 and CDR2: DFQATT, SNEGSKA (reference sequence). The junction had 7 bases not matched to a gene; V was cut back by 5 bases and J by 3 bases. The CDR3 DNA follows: TGCAGTGCTCCGCAGACAGGGTTCTACGAGCAGTACTTC. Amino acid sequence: CSAPQTGFYEQYF.

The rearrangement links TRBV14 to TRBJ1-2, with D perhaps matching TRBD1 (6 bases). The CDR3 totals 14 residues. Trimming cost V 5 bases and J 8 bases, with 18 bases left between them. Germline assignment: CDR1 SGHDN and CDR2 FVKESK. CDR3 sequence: CASSEGRGRIGYTF. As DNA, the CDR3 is TGTGCCAGCAGCGAGGGACGGGGGCGAATCGGCTACACCTTC.

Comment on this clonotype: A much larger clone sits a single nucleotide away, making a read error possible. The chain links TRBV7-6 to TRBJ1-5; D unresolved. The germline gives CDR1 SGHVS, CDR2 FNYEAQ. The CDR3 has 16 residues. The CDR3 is CTSSPGGYNSNQPQHF. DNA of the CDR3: TGTACCAGCAGCCCGGGAGGATATAACTCCAATCAGCCCCAGCATTTT.

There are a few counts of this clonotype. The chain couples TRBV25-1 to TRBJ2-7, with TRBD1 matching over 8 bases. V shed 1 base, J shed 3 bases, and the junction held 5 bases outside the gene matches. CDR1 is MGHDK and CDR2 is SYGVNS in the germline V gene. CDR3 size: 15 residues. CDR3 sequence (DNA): TGTGCCAGCAGTGAATCCTGGACAGGGAACTACGAGCAGTACTTC. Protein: CASSESWTGNYEQYF.

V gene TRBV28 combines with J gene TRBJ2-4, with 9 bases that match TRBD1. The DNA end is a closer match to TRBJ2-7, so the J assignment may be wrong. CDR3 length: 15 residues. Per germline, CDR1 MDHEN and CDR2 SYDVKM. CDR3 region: CASGETGTGTYEQYF. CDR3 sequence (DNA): TGTGCCAGCGGGGAAACCGGGACAGGGACCTACGAGCAGTACTTC.

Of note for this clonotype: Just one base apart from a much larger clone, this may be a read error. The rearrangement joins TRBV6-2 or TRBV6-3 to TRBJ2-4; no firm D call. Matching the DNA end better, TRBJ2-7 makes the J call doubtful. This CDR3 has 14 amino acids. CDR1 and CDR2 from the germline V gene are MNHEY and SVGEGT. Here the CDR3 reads CASSDSIFNYEQYF. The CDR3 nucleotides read TGTGCCAGCAGTGACTCGATTTTCAACTACGAGCAGTACTTC.

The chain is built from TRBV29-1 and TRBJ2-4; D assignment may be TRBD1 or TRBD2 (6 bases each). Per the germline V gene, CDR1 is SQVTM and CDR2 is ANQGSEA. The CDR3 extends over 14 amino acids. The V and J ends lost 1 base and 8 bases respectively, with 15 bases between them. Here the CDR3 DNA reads TGCAGCGTTGAAGGGAGGGGGGCGACGGACATTCAGTACTTC. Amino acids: CSVEGRGATDIQYF. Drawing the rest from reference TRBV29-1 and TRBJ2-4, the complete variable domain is SAVISQKPSRDICQRGTSLTIQCQVDSQVTMMFWYRQQPGQSLTLIATANQGSEATYESGFVIDKFPISRPNLTFSTLTVSNMSPEDSSIYLCSVEGRGATDIQYFGAGTRLSVL.

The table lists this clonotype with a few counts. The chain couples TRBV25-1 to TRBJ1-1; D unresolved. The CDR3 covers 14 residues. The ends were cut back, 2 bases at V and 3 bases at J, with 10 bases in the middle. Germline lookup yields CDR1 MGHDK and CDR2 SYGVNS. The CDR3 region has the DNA TGTGCCAGCAGTGAAAATAACGGGTACACTGAAGCTTTCTTT. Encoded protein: CASSENNGYTEAFF.

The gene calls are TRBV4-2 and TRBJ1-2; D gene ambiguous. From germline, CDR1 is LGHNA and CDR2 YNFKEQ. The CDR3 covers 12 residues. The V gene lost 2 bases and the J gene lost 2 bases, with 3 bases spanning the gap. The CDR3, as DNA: TGTGCCAGCAGCCAACCCAACTATGGCTACACCTTC. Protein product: CASSQPNYGYTF.

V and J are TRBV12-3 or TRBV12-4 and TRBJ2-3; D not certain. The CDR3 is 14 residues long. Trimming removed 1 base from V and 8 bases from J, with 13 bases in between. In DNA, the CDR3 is TGTGCCAGCAGTTTAGATCACTTTAAAACTACGCAGTATTTT. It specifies CASSLDHFKTTQYF.

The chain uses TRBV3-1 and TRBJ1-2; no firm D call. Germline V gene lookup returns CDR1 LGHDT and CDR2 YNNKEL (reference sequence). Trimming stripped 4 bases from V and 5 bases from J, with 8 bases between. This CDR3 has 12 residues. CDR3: CASSLNQYGYTF. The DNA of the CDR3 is TGTGCCAGCAGCCTCAACCAGTATGGCTACACCTTC.

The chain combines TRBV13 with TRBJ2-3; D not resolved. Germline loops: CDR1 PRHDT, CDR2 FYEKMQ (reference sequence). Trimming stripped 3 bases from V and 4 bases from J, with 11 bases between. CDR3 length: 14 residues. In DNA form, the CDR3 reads TGTGCCAGCAGCTTTAGCTTCCCTCCAGATACGCAGTATTTT. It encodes CASSFSFPPDTQYF.

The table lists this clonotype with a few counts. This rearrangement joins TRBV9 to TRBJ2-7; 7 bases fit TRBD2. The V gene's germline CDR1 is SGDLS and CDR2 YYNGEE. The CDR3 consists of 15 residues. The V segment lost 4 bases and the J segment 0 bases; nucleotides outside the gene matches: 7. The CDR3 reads CASSPRLAASYEQYF. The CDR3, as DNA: TGTGCCAGCAGCCCGAGACTAGCTGCCTCCTACGAGCAGTACTTC.

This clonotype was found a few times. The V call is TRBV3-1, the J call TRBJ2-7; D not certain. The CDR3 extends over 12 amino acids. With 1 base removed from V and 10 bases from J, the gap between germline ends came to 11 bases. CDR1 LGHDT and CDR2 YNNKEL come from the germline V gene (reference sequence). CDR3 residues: CASSQVGSFQYF. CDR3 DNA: TGTGCCAGCAGCCAAGTCGGAAGCTTCCAGTACTTC.